The sequence of this T cell receptor (beta chain) was determined in a study of human T cells and chemical hapten exposure. Study in general: Patients' scalps got diphenylcyclopropenone weekly throughout the approximately 23-week study. Chiefly female patients presented with alopecia areata, totalis or universalis.

The time point denotes: patch test 1, 2 weeks after DPC sensitization. The sample's treatment: therapeutic diphenylcyclopropenone sensitization with weekly scalp DPC. The donor pool consisted of alopecia patients aged 18 to 70 years, considered suitable for DPC. Unseparated into fractions, whole blood served as the source from which total RNA was extracted. Each CDR3 protein gets one entry after TCRdb re-called the RACE reads with MiXCR. Among over 14,000 distinct CDR3 sequences, less than 20% were seen once, and the ten largest hold about 6.8%. Trimming shortened V by 8 bases and J by 3 bases, and 13 bases separated the two germline ends. This CDR3 comprises 13 residues. Germline V gene data show CDR1 as MNHEY and CDR2 as SMNVEV (reference sequence). The sample holds many counts of this clonotype.

The chain carries TRBV27 and TRBJ1-1; no clear D gene. This TCR came from a woman in her 30s with alopecia areata. Some clones in this sample may be carry-over from other donors' samples. The source was whole blood, collected in connection with sensitization to the hapten diphenylcyclopropenone (DPC). The CDR3 sequence: CASGYYQDTEAFF. The CDR3 nucleotides are TGTGCCAGCGGCTACTATCAGGACACTGAAGCTTTCTTT.